The rows below give T cell receptor beta chains drawn from one sample of a study of cytomegalovirus exposure and HLA in healthy donors. The repertoire was sequenced with immunoSEQ multiplex PCR; TCRdb's copy has only in-frame clones and lacks some. The table includes approximately 190,000 clones, 65% to 85% detected once. The sample taken for sequencing was PBMCs. Every receptor here comes from a man in his fifties or sixties in good health and CMV-seronegative. Both conserved end residues are part of each CDR3. A D gene is named only where the DNA matches it firmly. Rows may omit the clone size; those that give it use once, few, many or a size class.

CDR3aa	CDR3nt	abundance	d_gene	v_gene	j_gene
CASAPRGTTTYEQYF	TGTGCCAGCGCCCCGCGGGGGACAACGACCTACGAGCAGTACTTC	.	.	TRBV11-1	TRBJ2-7
CATSRDIGTGGEAFF	TGTGCCACCAGCAGAGATATTGGGACAGGGGGTGAAGCTTTCTTT	.	TRBD1	TRBV15	TRBJ1-1
CASSPGDYGELFF	TGTGCCAGCAGCCCAGGGGACTACGGGGAGCTGTTTTTT	.	.	TRBV11-2	TRBJ2-2
CASSVGQARYGGELFF	TGTGCCAGCAGCGTGGGCCAGGCCCGTTATGGCGGGGAGCTGTTTTTT	.	.	TRBV9	TRBJ2-2
CASSPRGQETQYF	TGTGCCAGCAGCCCCAGGGGCCAAGAGACCCAGTACTTC	once	.	TRBV5-8	TRBJ2-5
CASSQEGTGESALGANVLTF	TGTGCCAGCAGCCAAGAAGGGACAGGGGAATCCGCTCTAGGGGCCAACGTCCTGACTTTC	.	TRBD1	TRBV14	TRBJ2-6
CASSPAAYNEQYF	TGCGCCAGCAGCCCGGCGGCCTACAATGAGCAGTACTTC	.	.	TRBV5-1	TRBJ2-5
CASSQDIMGGSYNEQFF	TGTGCCAGCAGCCAAGATATTATGGGGGGCTCCTACAATGAGCAGTTCTTC	.	.	TRBV4-2	TRBJ2-1
CASGLATGRRGTGELFF	TGTGCTAGTGGTTTAGCTACGGGCAGGAGGGGAACCGGGGAGCTGTTTTTT	.	.	TRBV12-5	TRBJ2-2
CASSYSAGGSYEQYF	TGTGCCAGCAGTTACTCGGCGGGGGGCTCCTACGAGCAGTACTTC	.	TRBD2	TRBV6-5	TRBJ2-7
CASSEQGFSGNTIYF	TGTGCCAGCAGTGAACAGGGGTTCTCTGGAAACACCATATATTTT	few	.	TRBV2	TRBJ1-3
CASSLGTAINSPLHF	TGTGCCAGCAGCTTGGGGACAGCCATTAATTCACCCCTCCACTTT	once	TRBD1	TRBV7-9	TRBJ1-6
CASSRQENTEAFF	TGTGCCAGCAGCCGGCAGGAGAACACTGAAGCTTTCTTT	.	.	TRBV14	TRBJ1-1
CASSETGSGYTF	TGTGCCAGCAGTGAGACAGGCTCTGGCTACACCTTC	.	.	TRBV2	TRBJ1-2
CASSQDNSGGWSSYNEQFF	TGCGCCAGCAGCCAAGATAATAGCGGGGGGTGGAGCTCCTACAATGAGCAGTTCTTC	.	TRBD2	TRBV4-1	TRBJ2-1
CASSPPGGLTEAFF	TGTGCCAGCAGCCCGCCGGGGGGCTTGACTGAAGCTTTCTTT	.	.	TRBV7-8	TRBJ1-1
CASSPQGEYGYTF	TGTGCCAGCAGCCCCCAAGGGGAATATGGCTACACCTTC	.	.	TRBV7-9	TRBJ1-2
CASSVESPNQPQHF	TGCGCCAGCAGCGTCGAAAGCCCAAATCAGCCCCAGCATTTT	.	.	TRBV5-1	TRBJ1-5
CASSSGQGNEQYF	TGCGCCAGCAGCTCGGGACAGGGAAATGAGCAGTACTTC	once	TRBD1	TRBV5-1	TRBJ2-7
CASSLAPGQESYEQYF	TGCGCCAGCAGCTTGGCCCCGGGACAGGAGTCCTACGAGCAGTACTTC	.	TRBD1	TRBV5-1	TRBJ2-7
CSSSLGAGQPQHF	TGTTCCAGCAGCTTAGGGGCCGGACAGCCCCAGCATTTT	.	.	TRBV7-9	TRBJ1-5
CVSQLAGGNTGELFF	TGTGTCTCTCAACTAGCGGGGGGAAACACCGGGGAGCTGTTTTTT	.	TRBD2	TRBV19	TRBJ2-2
CASTSPAGGRGTGELFF	TGTGCCAGCACTTCGCCAGCGGGGGGACGAGGAACCGGGGAGCTGTTTTTT	.	TRBD2	TRBV7-9	TRBJ2-2
CATPDRENTGELFF	TGTGCCACCCCAGACAGGGAGAACACCGGGGAGCTGTTTTTT	once	TRBD1	TRBV10-3	TRBJ2-2
CASSLARTGILGTDTQYF	TGTGCCAGCAGCTTAGCGCGGACAGGGATTTTGGGCACAGATACGCAGTATTTT	.	TRBD1	TRBV7-2	TRBJ2-3
CASSWGANEKLFF	TGTGCCAGCAGTTGGGGGGCTAATGAAAAACTGTTTTTT	.	.	TRBV6-5	TRBJ1-4
CASKVQGINTGELFF	TGTGCCAGCAAGGTACAGGGGATTAACACCGGGGAGCTGTTTTTT	.	TRBD1	TRBV6-5	TRBJ2-2
CASSMVNRGITEAFF	TGTGCCAGTAGTATGGTTAATAGGGGAATCACTGAAGCTTTCTTT	.	.	TRBV19	TRBJ1-1
CASSTTVPETQYF	TGTGCCAGCAGTACCACAGTACCGGAGACCCAGTACTTC	.	.	TRBV25-1	TRBJ2-5
CASRLSGGAANEQFF	TGTGCCAGTAGACTTAGCGGGGGGGCCGCGAATGAGCAGTTCTTC	.	TRBD2	TRBV19	TRBJ2-1
CASSQEEAGIWSIQYF	TGCGCCAGCAGCCAAGAGGAAGCAGGGATATGGAGCATTCAGTACTTC	.	.	TRBV4-3	TRBJ2-4
CASIRQGSETQYF	TGTGCCAGCATCAGACAGGGCTCAGAGACCCAGTACTTC	few	TRBD1	TRBV6-1	TRBJ2-5
CASSPQNRGTNNEQFF	TGTGCCAGCAGCCCGCAAAACAGGGGCACTAACAATGAGCAGTTCTTC	few	TRBD1	TRBV7-9	TRBJ2-1
CASSLPGVKETQYF	TGTGCCAGCAGCCTCCCGGGGGTAAAAGAGACCCAGTACTTC	.	.	TRBV5-6	TRBJ2-5
CASSRGGQETQYF	TGTGCCAGCAGTAGAGGAGGGCAAGAGACCCAGTACTTC	.	.	TRBV6-5	TRBJ2-5
CASSPRTGANTGELFF	TGCGCCAGCAGCCCAAGGACAGGGGCGAACACCGGGGAGCTGTTTTTT	.	TRBD1	TRBV5-1	TRBJ2-2
CATSRDGVGGNSGNTIYF	TGTGCCACCAGCAGAGATGGCGTTGGCGGGAACTCTGGAAACACCATATATTTT	.	.	TRBV15	TRBJ1-3
CASSPAGSGASYNEQFF	TGTGCCAGCAGCCCGGCCGGGAGCGGGGCTTCCTACAATGAGCAGTTCTTC	.	TRBD2	TRBV7-6	TRBJ2-1
CSVERVQGAPNEQYF	TGCAGCGTTGAAAGGGTACAGGGGGCGCCGAACGAGCAGTACTTC	few	TRBD1	TRBV29-1	TRBJ2-7
CASRRDRGAGEQYF	TGTGCCAGCAGGAGAGACAGGGGCGCGGGTGAGCAGTACTTC	.	TRBD1	TRBV6-5	TRBJ2-7
CASSLIQGIDTQYF	TGTGCCAGCAGCTTAATACAGGGTATAGATACGCAGTATTTT	.	.	TRBV7-9	TRBJ2-3
CAMRYGQGWGTQYF	TGTGCCATGCGCTACGGACAGGGGTGGGGGACCCAGTACTTC	.	TRBD1	TRBV27	TRBJ2-5
CASRGGDTQYF	TGTGCCAGCAGGGGGGGAGATACGCAGTATTTT	.	.	TRBV2	TRBJ2-3
CARSLRTGGENIQYF	TGTGCCAGAAGCCTGAGAACAGGGGGCGAAAACATTCAGTACTTC	.	TRBD1	TRBV5-3	TRBJ2-4
CASGTSGWGIGGETQYF	TGTGCCAGCGGAACTAGCGGGTGGGGTATTGGGGGAGAGACCCAGTACTTC	.	TRBD2	TRBV2	TRBJ2-5
CASSPGEGAANEQFF	TGTGCCAGCAGCCCTGGGGAGGGAGCAGCCAATGAGCAGTTCTTC	once	TRBD2	TRBV7-8	TRBJ2-1
CASSATENTEAFF	TGTGCCAGCAGTGCTACAGAGAACACTGAAGCTTTCTTT	.	.	TRBV6-1	TRBJ1-1
CASSLSRSGNTIYF	TGTGCCAGCAGTTTAAGCCGCTCTGGAAACACCATATATTTT	.	.	TRBV27	TRBJ1-3
CASSRGGPNTGELFF	TGTGCCAGCAGCCGAGGGGGCCCGAACACCGGGGAGCTGTTTTTT	.	TRBD1	TRBV9	TRBJ2-2
CAWSGQRLHEQYF	TGTGCCTGGAGTGGGCAGAGACTGCACGAGCAGTACTTC	few	.	TRBV30	TRBJ2-7
CASSPWTATNEKLFF	TGTGCCAGCAGCCCTTGGACAGCAACTAATGAAAAACTGTTTTTT	.	.	TRBV7-9	TRBJ1-4
CASTVRGDYGYTF	TGTGCCAGTACAGTCAGGGGAGACTATGGCTACACCTTC	.	.	TRBV19	TRBJ1-2